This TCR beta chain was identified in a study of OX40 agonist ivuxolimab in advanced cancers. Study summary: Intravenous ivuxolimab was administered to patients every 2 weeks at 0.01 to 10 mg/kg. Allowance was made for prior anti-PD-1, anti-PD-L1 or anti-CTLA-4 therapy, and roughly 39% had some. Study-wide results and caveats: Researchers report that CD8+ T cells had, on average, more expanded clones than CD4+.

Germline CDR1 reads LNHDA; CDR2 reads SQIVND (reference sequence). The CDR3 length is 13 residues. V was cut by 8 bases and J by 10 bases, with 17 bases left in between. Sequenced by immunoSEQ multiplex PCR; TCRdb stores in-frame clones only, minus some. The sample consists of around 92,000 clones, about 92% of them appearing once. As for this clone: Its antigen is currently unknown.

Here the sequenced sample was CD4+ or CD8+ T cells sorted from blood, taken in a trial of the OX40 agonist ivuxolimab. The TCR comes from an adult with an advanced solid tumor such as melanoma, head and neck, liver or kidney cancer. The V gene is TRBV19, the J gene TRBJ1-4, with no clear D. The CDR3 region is CASGQAMGGKLFF. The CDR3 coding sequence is TGTGCCAGTGGCCAGGCCATGGGCGGAAAACTGTTTTTT.